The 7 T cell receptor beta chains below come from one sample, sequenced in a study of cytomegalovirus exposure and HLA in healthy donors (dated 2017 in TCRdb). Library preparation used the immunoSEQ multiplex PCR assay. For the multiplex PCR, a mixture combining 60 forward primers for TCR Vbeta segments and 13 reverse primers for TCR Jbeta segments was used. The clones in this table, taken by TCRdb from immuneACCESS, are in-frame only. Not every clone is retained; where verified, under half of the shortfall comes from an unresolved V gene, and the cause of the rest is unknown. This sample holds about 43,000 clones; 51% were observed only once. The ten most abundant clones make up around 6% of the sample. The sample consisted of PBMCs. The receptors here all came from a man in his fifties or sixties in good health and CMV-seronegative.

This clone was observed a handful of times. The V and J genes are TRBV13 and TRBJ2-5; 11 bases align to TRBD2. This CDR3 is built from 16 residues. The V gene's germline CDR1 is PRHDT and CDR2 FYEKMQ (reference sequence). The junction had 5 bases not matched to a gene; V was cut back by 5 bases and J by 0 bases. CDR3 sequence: CASSLLAGGYQETQYF. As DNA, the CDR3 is TGTGCCAGCAGCCTCTTAGCGGGAGGGTACCAAGAGACCCAGTACTTC.

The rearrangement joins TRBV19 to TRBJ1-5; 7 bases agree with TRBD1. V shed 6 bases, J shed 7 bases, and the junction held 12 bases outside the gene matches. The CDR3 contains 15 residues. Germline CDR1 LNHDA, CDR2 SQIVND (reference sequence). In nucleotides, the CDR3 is TGTGCCAGTAGCTCTACAGGGGATCGGTACCAGCCCCAGCATTTT. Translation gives CASSSTGDRYQPQHF.

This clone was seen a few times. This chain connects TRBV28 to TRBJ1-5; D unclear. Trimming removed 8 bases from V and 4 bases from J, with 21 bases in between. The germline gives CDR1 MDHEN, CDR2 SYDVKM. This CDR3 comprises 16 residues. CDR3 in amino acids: CASGLISATRNQPQHF. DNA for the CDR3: TGTGCCAGCGGCCTGATAAGTGCAACACGAAATCAGCCCCAGCATTTT.

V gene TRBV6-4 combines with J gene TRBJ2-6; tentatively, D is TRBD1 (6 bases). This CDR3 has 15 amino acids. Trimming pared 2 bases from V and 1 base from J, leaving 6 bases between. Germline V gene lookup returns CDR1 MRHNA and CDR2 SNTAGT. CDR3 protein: CASSDQGSGANVLTF. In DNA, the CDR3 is TGTGCCAGCAGTGACCAGGGGTCTGGGGCCAACGTCCTGACTTTC.

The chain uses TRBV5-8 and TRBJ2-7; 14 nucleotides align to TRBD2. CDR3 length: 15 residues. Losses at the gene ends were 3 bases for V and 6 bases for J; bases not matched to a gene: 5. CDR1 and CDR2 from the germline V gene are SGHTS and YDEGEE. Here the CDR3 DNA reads TGTGCCAGCAGCTCGGGACTAGCGGGAGAGGGCGAGCAGTACTTC. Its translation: CASSSGLAGEGEQYF. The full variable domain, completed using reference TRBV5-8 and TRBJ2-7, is EAGVTQSPTHLIKTRGQQATLRCSPISGHTSVYWYQQALGLGLQFLLWYDEGEERNRGNFPPRFSGRQFPNYSSELNVNALELEDSALYLCASSSGLAGEGEQYFGPGTRLTVT.

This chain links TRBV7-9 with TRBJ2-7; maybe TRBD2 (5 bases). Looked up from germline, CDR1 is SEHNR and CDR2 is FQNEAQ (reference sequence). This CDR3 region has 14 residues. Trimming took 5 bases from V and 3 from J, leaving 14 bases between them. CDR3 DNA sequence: TGTGCCAGCAGCCCCCAAGGTGGGAGCTACGAGCAGTACTTC. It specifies CASSPQGGSYEQYF.

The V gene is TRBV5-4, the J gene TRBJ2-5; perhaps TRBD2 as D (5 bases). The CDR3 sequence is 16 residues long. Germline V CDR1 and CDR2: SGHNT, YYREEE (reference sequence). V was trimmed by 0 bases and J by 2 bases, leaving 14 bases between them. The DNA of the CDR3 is TGTGCCAGCAGCTTGGCCGGGGAAGCGGTACAAGAGACCCAGTACTTC. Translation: CASSLAGEAVQETQYF.